The clone carrying this T cell receptor beta chain was detected ten times or more. Its target is unknown. Researchers made TCR beta libraries by using iRepertoire HTBI primers and running Arm-PCR on CDR3 regions. Original data processing: Taken together, the samples had 60 to 80 TRBV and around 14 TRBJ segments identified. TCRdb analysed the multiplex PCR reads with MiXCR anew, one entry per CDR3 protein. The V and J calls were not made by the authors but by TCRdb's processing. The sample yields fewer than 350,000 distinct CDR3 sequences, 15% to 20% seen once. The sample belongs to a study of regulatory T cells in long-lasting Graves disease. This CDR3 has 14 residues. Trimming took 2 bases from V and 3 from J, leaving 11 bases between them. The V gene's germline CDR1 is GTSNPN and CDR2 SVGIG (reference sequence). Documented time point: newly diagnosed GD, antithyroid drugs for less than 3 months. RNA extracted from PBMCs served as the sequencing template.

Study conclusions and caveats: Those with persistent disease had in common more public clonotypes (approximately 2,500) than new patients (roughly 930). The study found TRBV28, TRBJ1-2 and TRBJ2-5 favored in persistent disease.

The sequenced sample was peripheral blood mononuclear cells (PBMCs), obtained at new diagnosis, from a patient treated with antithyroid drugs. The gene calls are TRBV30 and TRBJ1-5; D perhaps matches TRBD1 (6 bases). This clonotype was obtained from a female donor with Graves disease. The CDR3 DNA reads as TGTGCCTGGAGTTCCTGGGACAACAATCAGCCCCAGCATTTT. It yields the protein CAWSSWDNNQPQHF.